One and the same sample provided the 15 T cell receptor beta chains below, sequenced in a study of molecular identifiers for immune sequencing clone quantification. TCRdb independently ran MiXCR on the PCR reads; one entry per CDR3 protein. The table records over 600,000 distinct CDR3 sequences, 20% of them present only once. Sequences were obtained from naive CD8+ T cells from blood, with Jurkat cell RNA spiked in. Subset defined: FACS-sorted CD8+CD4-CCR7+CD45RA+ naive T cells. Receptor source: a human donor in good health. Some libraries in this study had Jurkat cell RNA spiked in.

This clonotype was seen ten or more times. The rearrangement uses TRBV24-1 and TRBJ2-2; D is possibly TRBD1 or TRBD2 (5 bases each). The CDR3 has 16 residues. Germline V gene sequence: CDR1 KGHDR, CDR2 SFDVKD. Trimming left V 3 bases short and J 4 bases short, with 14 bases between. The CDR3 spells CATSDPRDGTTGELFF. The CDR3 DNA follows: TGTGCCACCAGTGATCCCAGGGACGGCACCACCGGGGAGCTGTTTTTT.

This clonotype was recorded many times. CDR3 amino acids: CASSLTPVSGGTQETQYF. DNA of the CDR3: TGTGCCAGCAGCTTAACACCCGTAAGCGGGGGTACCCAAGAGACCCAGTACTTC. The genes are TRBV7-8 and TRBJ2-5, with 8 bases that match TRBD2. V lost 2 bases and J lost 1; bases outside the gene matches: 12. The CDR3 extends over 18 amino acids. Germline V gene data show CDR1 as SGHVS and CDR2 as FQNEAQ.

This clonotype has only a few counts. It may be a read error: a sequence one base away is much more abundant. The chain employs TRBV9 and TRBJ2-3; 9 positions agree with TRBD1. Germline CDR1 SGDLS, CDR2 YYNGEE. The CDR3 covers 15 residues. The CDR3 loop is CAGSTGQGLPDTQYF. CDR3 nucleotides: TGTGCCGGCAGCACCGGACAGGGGTTACCAGATACGCAGTATTTT.

The table lists this clonotype with many counts. This sequence joins TRBV29-1 and TRBJ2-3; D unresolved. CDR1 is SQVTM, CDR2 ANQGSEA, per germline. This CDR3 spans 13 amino acids. Trimming left V 7 bases short and J 2 bases short, with 13 bases between. Here the CDR3 DNA reads TGCAGCGCTATGCCCACCTCCACAGATACGCAGTATTTT. This gives the protein CSAMPTSTDTQYF.

This clonotype was seen many times. This chain connects TRBV5-6 to TRBJ2-2; D might be TRBD2 (5 bases). Germline lookup yields CDR1 SGHDT and CDR2 YYEEEE. The CDR3 spans 15 residues. Trimming left V 0 bases short and J 1 base short, with 7 bases between. As DNA, the CDR3 is TGTGCCAGCAGCTTGGGAGGGATGAACACCGGGGAGCTGTTTTTT. Residues: CASSLGGMNTGELFF.

This clonotype occurred many times. This chain joins TRBV23-1 and TRBJ2-2; 7 bases match TRBD1. TRBV23-1 is recorded as an ORF, its role being uncertain. The CDR3 is 19 amino acids. The V segment lost 6 bases and the J segment 1 base; nucleotides outside the gene matches: 17. CDR3 residues: CASRAGRGRRMENTGELFF. The CDR3 nucleotides read TGCGCCAGCAGAGCAGGAAGGGGGCGCAGGATGGAGAACACCGGGGAGCTGTTTTTT.

This clonotype has a count of ten or more. This chain links TRBV12-3 or TRBV12-4 with TRBJ1-1; possible D gene TRBD1, 5 bases. The CDR3 is made up of 13 amino acids. V lost 5 bases, J lost 3 bases, and 10 bases lay in between. The DNA of the CDR3 is TGTGCCAGCAGTGCCAGGGTTTACACTGAAGCTTTCTTT. Its translation is CASSARVYTEAFF.

Regarding this clonotype: A much more abundant neighbour one base away suggests this may be a read error. This chain joins TRBV5-3 and TRBJ2-7, with 8 positions matching TRBD1. TRBV5-3 belongs to the ORF category, with a function that is uncertain. CDR3 size: 13 residues. This CDR3 is CASSSDRAAGQYF. The CDR3 nucleotides are TGTGCCAGCAGCTCGGACAGGGCGGCCGGGCAGTACTTC.

This clonotype showed up just a few times. V is TRBV4-3 and J is TRBJ2-7, with 8 bases aligning to TRBD1. The CDR3 covers 15 residues. After removal of 0 bases from V and 4 bases from J, the junction contained 5 bases not matched to a gene. The germline CDR1 and CDR2 sequences are LGHNA and YSLEER. The CDR3 nucleotides are TGCGCCAGCAGCCAAGACAGGACAGGGTGGTACGAGCAGTACTTC. Translated: CASSQDRTGWYEQYF.

This clonotype was counted a few times. This chain connects TRBV14 to TRBJ2-3; 9 bases match TRBD1. CDR3 length equals 16 residues. The germline gives CDR1 SGHDN, CDR2 FVKESK. The J segment lost 6 bases and the V segment lost 1 base, leaving 8 bases of the junction unmatched. The CDR3 bases are TGTGCCAGCAGCCAAGCCGGGACAGGGAGGTTGGATACGCAGTATTTT. Its translation is CASSQAGTGRLDTQYF.

With respect to this clonotype: This could be a read error, since a much larger clone is one nucleotide away. The chain joins TRBV4-1 to TRBJ1-5; D not resolved. The V gene's germline CDR1 is MGHRA and CDR2 YSYEKL. This CDR3 contains 16 residues. The CDR3 coding sequence is TGCGCCAGCGGCCAAGAGCCTAGGACCTCCAGTCAGCCCCAGCATTTT. It codes for CASGQEPRTSSQPQHF.

This clonotype was seen a few times. With a much larger clone just one base away, this may be a read error. The rearrangement links TRBV28 to TRBJ2-7; TRBD1 agrees at 7 bases. The J segment lost 3 bases and the V segment lost 5 bases, leaving 13 bases of the junction unmatched. Looked up from germline, CDR1 is MDHEN and CDR2 is SYDVKM. The CDR3 has 16 amino acids. The CDR3 DNA sequence: TGTGCCAGCAGTCCACTCAAAACAGGGGTGAACTACGAGCAGTACTTC. It encodes CASSPLKTGVNYEQYF. Combining the CDR3 with reference TRBV28 and TRBJ2-7 gives the whole variable domain DVKVTQSSRYLVKRTGEKVFLECVQDMDHENMFWYRQDPGLGLRLIYFSYDVKMKEKGDIPEGYSVSREKKERFSLILESASTNQTSMYLCASSPLKTGVNYEQYFGPGTRLTVT.

This clonotype was detected ten times or more. This rearrangement joins TRBV7-9 to TRBJ1-4, with TRBD1 matching over 8 bases. The germline V gene has CDR1 SEHNR and CDR2 FQNEAQ (reference sequence). V lost 5 bases, J lost 5 bases, and 1 base stayed unmatched. This CDR3 has 13 amino acids. CDR3 sequence: CASSRTGNEKLFF. The DNA of the CDR3 is TGTGCCAGCAGCCGGACAGGGAATGAAAAACTGTTTTTT.

This clonotype has just a few counts. A junction end diverges from the germline sequence, so it may reflect a read error. The chain uses TRBV10-3 and TRBJ2-7; TRBD2 matches 14 bases. Germline V gives CDR1 ENHRY, CDR2 SYGVKD. CDR3 length: 16 residues. The CDR3: CAISGTSGSRSYEQHF. The CDR3 bases are TGTGCCATCAGCGGGACTAGCGGGAGCAGGTCCTACGAGCAGCACTTC.

This clonotype was found many times. The J gene is TRBJ1-2, the V gene TRBV27; D gene unclear. The CDR3 has 13 amino acids. The germline V gene has CDR1 MNHEY and CDR2 SMNVEV (reference sequence). The V and J ends lost 6 bases and 2 bases respectively, with 10 bases between them. CDR3 region: CASSHTANYGYTF. In DNA, the CDR3 is TGTGCCAGCAGCCACACAGCAAACTATGGCTACACCTTC.